A selection of T cell receptor beta chains follows, all from one sample in a study of siplizumab effects on memory and regulatory T cells. The protocol was immunoSEQ multiplex PCR, while the TCRdb copy is restricted to in-frame clones and leaves out a portion. The table includes some 97,000 clones, 94% detected once. What was sequenced was non-Treg CD4+ T cells sorted from blood. The receptor set was obtained from a human donor in good health. CDR3s include the opening cysteine and the closing phenylalanine or tryptophan. The order of the fields is V gene, D gene, J gene, clone size, CDR3 DNA, CDR3 protein. D genes are given only for firm matches. Only some rows state a clone size, as once, few, many or a class for expanded clones.

>TRBV19|TRBD1|TRBJ2-7|-
TGTGCCAGTAGTTCTGGGACAGGTAGCTCCTACGAGCAGTACTTC
CASSSGTGSSYEQYF
>TRBV6-1|-|TRBJ2-3|-
TGTGCCAGCCGGGCAAGCACAGATACGCAGTATTTT
CASRASTDTQYF
>TRBV28|-|TRBJ2-7|once
TGTGCCGCAGCTAAACTAGCCGTCAAGATCTACGAGCAGTACTTC
CAAAKLAVKIYEQYF
>TRBV27|-|TRBJ2-2|-
TGTGCCAGCAGTTGGGCGGGCGCGAACACCGGGGAGCTGTTTTTT
CASSWAGANTGELFF
>TRBV6-1|-|TRBJ1-1|-
TGTGCCACCTCGACCGATTTGAACACTGAAGCTTTCTTT
CATSTDLNTEAFF
>TRBV28|TRBD1|TRBJ2-3|-
TGTGCCAGCAGTTTATGGGACAGGGGAATCCGAGGCACAGATACGCAGTATTTT
CASSLWDRGIRGTDTQYF
>TRBV18|-|TRBJ2-7|-
TGTGCCAGCTCACCATCCCAAGTCGGCAGGGGAACCTACGAGCAGTACTTC
CASSPSQVGRGTYEQYF
>TRBV10-1|-|TRBJ2-7|-
TGCGCCAGCAGTGAGTCAGTCGGGAGTGCCTACGAGCAGTACTTC
CASSESVGSAYEQYF
>TRBV27|-|TRBJ1-1|-
TGTGCCAGCAGTCACCATAGGCGGAACAGAACCTTCGTATATGCGGCTTTCTTT
CASSHHRRNRTFVYAAFF
>TRBV10-3|-|TRBJ1-5|-
TGTGCCATCAGTGAGTCGAGGGGACGGGCTGACTTGAGGAATCAGCCCCAGCATTTT
CAISESRGRADLRNQPQHF
>TRBV11-3|-|TRBJ2-2|-
TGTGCCAGCAGCGTAACGACACAGGGCACCGGGGAGCTGTTTTTT
CASSVTTQGTGELFF
>TRBV6-1|-|TRBJ1-2|-
TGTGCCAGCACGGGCGGGAACTATGGCTACACCTTC
CASTGGNYGYTF
>TRBV6-5|-|TRBJ2-5|-
TGTGCCAGCAGTGAGAGGGGTTGGGAAGAGACCCAGTACTTC
CASSERGWEETQYF
>TRBV6-5|-|TRBJ1-1|-
TGTGCCAGCAGTTACTCGGGGGGTCTTAACACTGAAGCTTTCTTT
CASSYSGGLNTEAFF
>TRBV10-3|TRBD2|TRBJ2-3|-
TGTGCCACCACAGACACTAGCGGGAGGCAGGGGGGCACAGATACGCAGTATTTT
CATTDTSGRQGGTDTQYF
>TRBV30|-|TRBJ1-1|-
TGTGCCTGGAGTGTCCCAGAGGTGAACACTGAAGCTTTCTTT
CAWSVPEVNTEAFF
>TRBV10-1|TRBD2|TRBJ2-1|-
TGCGCCAGCAGTGATCGGACTAGCGGGAGCACCTACAATGAGCAGTTCTTC
CASSDRTSGSTYNEQFF
>TRBV6-1|TRBD1|TRBJ1-4|-
TGTGCCAGCAGCCTGGGACAGGGTGAAAAACTGTTTTTT
CASSLGQGEKLFF
>TRBV27|TRBD1|TRBJ1-4|-
TGTGCCAGCAGTTTATCGAACAGGGGGTTCGGGATAGGAGAAAAACTGTTTTTT
CASSLSNRGFGIGEKLFF
>TRBV6-1|TRBD1|TRBJ2-7|-
TGTGCCAGCAGTCGACAGGGGAGCTACGAGCAGTACTTC
CASSRQGSYEQYF
>TRBV19|TRBD1|TRBJ1-1|-
TGTGCCAGTACTCTAGACGCCAGGGGGATTTCTGAAGCTTTCTTT
CASTLDARGISEAFF
>TRBV27|-|TRBJ2-3|-
TGTGCCAGCCGGGGGCTAGTTACGCAGTATTTT
CASRGLVTQYF
>TRBV5-4|-|TRBJ2-1|-
TGTGCCTCCCCTGCACACGCGGCCTACGGCAATGAGCAGTTCTTC
CASPAHAAYGNEQFF
>TRBV7-9|TRBD2|TRBJ2-5|-
TGTGCCAGCAGCGAGGGACTAGCGGTCCAAGAGACCCAGTACTTC
CASSEGLAVQETQYF
>TRBV6-5|TRBD2|TRBJ2-1|-
TGTGCCAGCAGAGGGACTAGCCCGTACAATGAGCAGTTCTTC
CASRGTSPYNEQFF
>TRBV7-3|-|TRBJ2-3|-
TGTGCCAGCAGCTTAGGTAGCGATAGCACAGATACGCAGTATTTT
CASSLGSDSTDTQYF
>TRBV5-6|-|TRBJ1-6|-
TGTGCCAGCAGCCCCGTGGGCAGAGAATCACCCCTCCACTTT
CASSPVGRESPLHF
>TRBV15|-|TRBJ1-1|-
TGTGCCACCAGCAGAGATCATTCGGGTCAGGGATTT
CATSRDHSGQGF
>TRBV28|-|TRBJ1-3|-
TGTGCCAGCAGTTCCCACCGGGGTCGCGGAAACACCATATATTTT
CASSSHRGRGNTIYF
>TRBV6-1|-|TRBJ1-2|-
TGTGCCAGCAGTGAAGCGCTACGGGACACTAACTATGGCTACACCTTC
CASSEALRDTNYGYTF
>TRBV5-1|-|TRBJ2-3|-
TGCGCCAGCAGCCAGAAAAAGACAGCCTCTAGCACAGATACGCAGTATTTT
CASSQKKTASSTDTQYF
>TRBV6-6|-|TRBJ2-7|-
TGTGCCAGCTCTGAGGGGGCCTACGAGCAGTACTTC
CASSEGAYEQYF
>TRBV27|TRBD1|TRBJ2-7|-
TGTGCCAGCAGTTTACAGGGGGTCGGCTACGAGCAGTACTTC
CASSLQGVGYEQYF
>TRBV7-2|TRBD2|TRBJ2-5|-
TGTGCCAGCAGCCGGGGGGGGAGGGCCCAGGAGACCCAGTACTTC
CASSRGGRAQETQYF
>TRBV20-1|-|TRBJ1-1|-
TGCAGTGGGGGGGAATACCGGGCTTTCTTT
CSGGEYRAFF
>TRBV10-1|-|TRBJ2-1|once
TGCGCCAGCAGTGAGTCGAGGGGCTCTAGCTCCTACAATGAGCAGTTCTTC
CASSESRGSSSYNEQFF
>TRBV5-4|TRBD2|TRBJ2-1|-
TGTGCCAGCAGCTTGGCCCAGAAGCGGGGACCCTTCAATGAGCAGTTCTTC
CASSLAQKRGPFNEQFF
>TRBV19|-|TRBJ2-5|-
TGTGCCAGTAGTAGACATCAAGGGGACCAAGAGACCCAGTACTTC
CASSRHQGDQETQYF
>TRBV11-3|TRBD2|TRBJ2-3|-
TGTGCCAGCAGCCCTAGCGGGAGGGCCGGGGATACGCAGTATTTT
CASSPSGRAGDTQYF
>TRBV27|TRBD2|TRBJ2-1|-
TGTGCCAGTCACGAAGTGGCGGGAGCTGGCAATGAGCAGTTCTTC
CASHEVAGAGNEQFF
>TRBV5-4|-|TRBJ2-5|once
TGTGCCAGCAGCTTTGTGGGGGAAGAGACCCAGTACTTC
CASSFVGEETQYF
>TRBV11-1|-|TRBJ2-3|-
TGTGCCAGCAGCCAGAAGACGAGGGCCGATACGCAGTATTTT
CASSQKTRADTQYF
>TRBV27|-|TRBJ2-1|-
TGTGCCAGCAACCCCTTGGGGGCAGGGTTCTCCTACAATGAGCAGTTCTTC
CASNPLGAGFSYNEQFF
>TRBV7-5|-|TRBJ2-5|-
TGTGCCAGCGCTCTGGGTGAGCGGGAGACCCAGTACTTC
CASALGERETQYF
>TRBV5-1|-|TRBJ2-1|once
TGCGCCAGCAGCTTGGCGGGGGACTACAATGAGCAGTTCTTC
CASSLAGDYNEQFF
>TRBV25-1|-|TRBJ1-1|-
TGTGCCAGCAGGGAGACGGGGCGGGCCACTGAAGCTTTCTTT
CASRETGRATEAFF